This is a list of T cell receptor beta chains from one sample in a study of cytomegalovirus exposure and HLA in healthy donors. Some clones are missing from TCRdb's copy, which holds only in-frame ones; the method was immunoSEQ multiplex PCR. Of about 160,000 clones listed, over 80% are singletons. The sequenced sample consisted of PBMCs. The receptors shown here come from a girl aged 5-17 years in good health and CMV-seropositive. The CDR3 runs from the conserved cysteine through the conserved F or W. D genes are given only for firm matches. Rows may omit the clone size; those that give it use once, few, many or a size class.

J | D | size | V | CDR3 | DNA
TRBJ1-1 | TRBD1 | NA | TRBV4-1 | CASSRGRGLEGRAFF | TGCGCCAGCAGCCGAGGCAGGGGGCTAGAGGGTAGAGCTTTCTTT
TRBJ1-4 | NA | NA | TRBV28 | CAVPDSGNEKLFF | TGTGCCGTGCCGGACTCCGGAAATGAAAAACTGTTTTTT
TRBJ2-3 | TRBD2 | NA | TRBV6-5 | CASSQAGALTDTQYF | TGTGCCAGCTCACAAGCGGGGGCCCTCACAGATACGCAGTATTTT
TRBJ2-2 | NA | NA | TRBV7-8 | CASSGQTNTGELFF | TGTGCCAGTTCGGGACAAACGAACACCGGGGAGCTGTTTTTT
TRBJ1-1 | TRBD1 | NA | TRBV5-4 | CASSSGTEMNTEAFF | TGTGCCAGCAGCTCCGGGACAGAAATGAACACTGAAGCTTTCTTT
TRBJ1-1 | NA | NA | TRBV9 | CASSVDPGGNTEAFF | TGTGCCAGCAGCGTAGATCCGGGAGGGAACACTGAAGCTTTCTTT
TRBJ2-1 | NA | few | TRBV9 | CASSLRDFPVGEQFF | TGTGCCAGCAGCTTAAGGGACTTCCCAGTCGGTGAGCAGTTCTTC
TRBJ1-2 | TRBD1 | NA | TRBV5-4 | CASSRQGNYGYTF | TGTGCCAGCAGTCGACAGGGTAACTATGGCTACACCTTC
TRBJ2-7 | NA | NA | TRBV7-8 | CASSLEVVTVNYEQYF | TGTGCCAGCAGCTTAGAGGTCGTGACAGTTAACTACGAGCAGTACTTC
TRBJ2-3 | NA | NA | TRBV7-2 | CASSLDYGTDTQYF | TGTGCCAGCAGCTTAGATTATGGCACAGATACGCAGTATTTT
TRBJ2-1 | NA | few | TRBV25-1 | CASSEYGLDSKQFF | TGTGCCAGCAGTGAATATGGGTTGGACAGTAAGCAGTTCTTC
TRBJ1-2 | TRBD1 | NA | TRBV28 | CASPWTGGFYGYTF | TGTGCCAGCCCTTGGACAGGGGGCTTCTATGGCTACACCTTC
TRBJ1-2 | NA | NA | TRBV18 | CASSPRQVYRAFFYGYTF | TGTGCCAGCTCACCGCGACAGGTTTATCGGGCCTTCTTCTATGGCTACACCTTC
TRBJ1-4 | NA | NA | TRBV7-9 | CASSLGRADEKLFF | TGTGCCAGCAGCTTAGGGCGGGCCGATGAAAAACTGTTTTTT
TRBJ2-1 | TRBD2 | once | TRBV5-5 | CASSLAGLGLAGDEQFF | TGTGCCAGCAGCTTGGCGGGCCTCGGACTAGCGGGCGATGAGCAGTTCTTC
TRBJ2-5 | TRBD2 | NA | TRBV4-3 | CASSQVLAGVGETQYF | TGCGCCAGCAGCCAAGTTTTAGCGGGGGTGGGAGAGACCCAGTACTTC
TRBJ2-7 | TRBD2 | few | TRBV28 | CASSFGLAGGYEQYF | TGTGCCAGCAGTTTCGGACTAGCGGGGGGCTACGAGCAGTACTTC
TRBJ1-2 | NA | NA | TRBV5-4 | CASTLSQGSGYTF | TGTGCCAGCACCCTATCACAGGGATCTGGCTACACCTTC
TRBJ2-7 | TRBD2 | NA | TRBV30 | CAWAPGLAGVGEQYF | TGTGCCTGGGCTCCGGGACTAGCGGGAGTGGGGGAGCAGTACTTC
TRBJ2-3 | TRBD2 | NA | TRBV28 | CASSLSVASGRATDTQYF | TGTGCCAGCAGTTTATCGGTGGCTAGCGGGAGGGCCACAGATACGCAGTATTTT
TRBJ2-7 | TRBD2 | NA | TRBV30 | CAWSGVAGGGYEQYF | TGTGCCTGGAGTGGTGTAGCGGGGGGAGGCTACGAGCAGTACTTC
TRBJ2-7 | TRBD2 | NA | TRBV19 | CASSISGSGRFYEQYF | TGTGCCAGTAGTATATCGGGTAGCGGGAGATTCTACGAGCAGTACTTC
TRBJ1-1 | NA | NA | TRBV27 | CASSLGARYEAFF | TGTGCCAGCAGTTTAGGGGCCAGATATGAAGCTTTCTTT
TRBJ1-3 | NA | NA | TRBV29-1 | CSVEGGQSGNTIYF | TGCAGCGTTGAGGGTGGACAGTCTGGAAACACCATATATTTT
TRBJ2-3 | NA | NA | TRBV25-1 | CASSEYAQGTDTQYF | TGTGCCAGCAGTGAATACGCACAAGGCACAGATACGCAGTATTTT
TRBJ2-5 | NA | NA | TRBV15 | CATSGRMDQETQYF | TGTGCCACCAGTGGCAGGATGGACCAAGAGACCCAGTACTTC
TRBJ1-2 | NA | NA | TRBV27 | CASSFGTKPHGYTF | TGTGCCAGCAGTTTCGGGACAAAGCCGCATGGCTACACCTTC
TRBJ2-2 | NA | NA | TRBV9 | CASSVAQLGARGTGELFF | TGTGCCAGCAGCGTAGCTCAGCTGGGGGCGAGGGGGACCGGGGAGCTGTTTTTT
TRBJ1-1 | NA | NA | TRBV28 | CASSSVTEAFF | TGTGCCAGCAGCTCGGTCACTGAAGCTTTCTTT
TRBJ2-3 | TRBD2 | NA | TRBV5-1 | CASSPGGSASTDTQYF | TGCGCCAGCAGCCCCGGGGGGTCAGCTAGCACAGATACGCAGTATTTT
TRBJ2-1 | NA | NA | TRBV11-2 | CASSLSPGRNEQFF | TGTGCCAGCAGCTTAAGTCCAGGCCGCAATGAGCAGTTCTTC
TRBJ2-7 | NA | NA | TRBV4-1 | CASSQGPLAVFYEQYF | TGCGCCAGCAGCCAGGGCCCTTTGGCAGTCTTCTACGAGCAGTACTTC
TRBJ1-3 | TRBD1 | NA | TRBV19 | CASSTLKPRQGTASGNTIYF | TGTGCCAGTAGTACCTTAAAACCGAGACAGGGAACAGCCTCTGGAAACACCATATATTTT
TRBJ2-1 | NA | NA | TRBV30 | CACTVKGGAYNEQFF | TGTGCCTGTACAGTAAAAGGGGGGGCCTACAATGAGCAGTTCTTC
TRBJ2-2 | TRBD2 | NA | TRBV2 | CASSRTSGVNTGELFF | TGTGCCAGCAGCCGGACTAGCGGGGTTAACACCGGGGAGCTGTTTTTT
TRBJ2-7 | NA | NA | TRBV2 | CASSPKSSVYIYEQYF | TGTGCCAGCAGTCCCAAATCGTCAGTGTATATCTACGAGCAGTACTTC
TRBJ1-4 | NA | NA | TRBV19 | CASSADRQGEKLFF | TGTGCCAGTAGCGCCGACAGGCAGGGAGAAAAACTGTTTTTT
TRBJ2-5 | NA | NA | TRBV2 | CASSDYGQETQYF | TGTGCCAGCAGTGACTACGGGCAAGAGACCCAGTACTTC
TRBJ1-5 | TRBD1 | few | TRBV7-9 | CASSSGTEGRVHF | TGTGCCAGCAGCTCCGGGACAGAGGGCCGGGTGCATTTT
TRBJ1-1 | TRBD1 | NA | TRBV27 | CASSSSVPGQRMNTEAFF | TGTGCCAGCAGTTCGAGCGTACCGGGACAGCGGATGAACACTGAAGCTTTCTTT
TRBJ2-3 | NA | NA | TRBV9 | CASSPPEGPDTQYF | TGTGCCAGCAGCCCCCCGGAGGGCCCAGATACGCAGTATTTT
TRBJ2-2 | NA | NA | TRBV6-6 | CASSYAGASTGELFF | TGTGCCAGCAGTTACGCGGGGGCCTCCACCGGGGAGCTGTTTTTT
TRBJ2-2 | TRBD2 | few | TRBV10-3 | CAISVKREVPGELFF | TGTGCCATCAGTGTTAAGCGGGAGGTCCCCGGGGAGCTGTTTTTT
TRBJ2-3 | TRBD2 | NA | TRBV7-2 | CASSFAGDRTDTQYF | TGTGCCAGCAGCTTCGCGGGGGATCGCACAGATACGCAGTATTTT
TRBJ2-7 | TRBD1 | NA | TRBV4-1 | CASSQDGGQGRVYEQYF | TGCGCCAGCAGCCAAGATGGGGGACAGGGGAGAGTCTACGAGCAGTACTTC
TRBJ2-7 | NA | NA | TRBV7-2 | CASSFGRFYEQYF | TGTGCCAGCAGCTTTGGCAGGTTCTACGAGCAGTACTTC
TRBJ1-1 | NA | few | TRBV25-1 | CASSTSYEAFF | TGTGCCAGCAGTACAAGTTATGAAGCTTTCTTT
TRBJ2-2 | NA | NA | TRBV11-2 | CASSFPHAGSGELFF | TGTGCCAGCAGCTTTCCCCACGCGGGTTCCGGGGAGCTGTTTTTT
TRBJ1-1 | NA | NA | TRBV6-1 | CASSEDAGLPFF | TGTGCCAGCAGTGAAGATGCGGGGCTACCTTTCTTT
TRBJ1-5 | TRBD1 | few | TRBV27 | CASSFTGGNQPQHF | TGTGCCAGCAGTTTTACAGGGGGGAATCAGCCCCAGCATTTT
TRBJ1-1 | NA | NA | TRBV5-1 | CASSLGGLGGTEAFF | TGCGCCAGCAGCTTGGGGGGCTTAGGGGGCACTGAAGCTTTCTTT
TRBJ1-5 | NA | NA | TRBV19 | CASSITSRAQHF | TGTGCCAGTAGTATTACCTCGAGGGCCCAGCATTTT
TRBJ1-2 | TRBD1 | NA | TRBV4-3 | CASSQAGTGPYGYTF | TGCGCCAGCAGCCAAGCCGGGACAGGGCCCTATGGCTACACCTTC
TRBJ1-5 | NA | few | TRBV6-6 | CASSDTNQPQHF | TGTGCCAGCAGCGACACCAATCAGCCCCAGCATTTT
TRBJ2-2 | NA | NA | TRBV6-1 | CASSRGNTGELFF | TGTGCCAGCAGTAGGGGGAACACCGGGGAGCTGTTTTTT
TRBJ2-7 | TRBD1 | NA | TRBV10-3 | CAISGSGQGAYEQYF | TGTGCCATCAGTGGCTCGGGACAGGGGGCCTACGAGCAGTACTTC
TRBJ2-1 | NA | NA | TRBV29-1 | CSAQQPGAYNEQFF | TGCAGCGCCCAACAACCGGGGGCCTACAATGAGCAGTTCTTC
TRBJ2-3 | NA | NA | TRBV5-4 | CASLDASRGSDTQYF | TGTGCCAGCCTCGACGCGAGCAGGGGTTCAGATACGCAGTATTTT
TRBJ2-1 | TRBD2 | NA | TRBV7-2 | CASSSNYGRLDEQFF | TGTGCCAGCAGCTCGAACTACGGGAGGTTGGATGAGCAGTTCTTC